Sequencing of this TCR beta chain was carried out in a study of shared clonotypes between healthy human individuals. Generated by immunoSEQ multiplex PCR, the TCRdb table keeps only in-frame clones and is missing some. This sample has just under 350,000 clones, with less than 85% found just once. The CDR3 length is 17 residues. Per germline, CDR1 SEHNR and CDR2 FQNEAQ (reference sequence). V lost 0 bases and J lost 4; bases outside the gene matches: 8. The sequence came from a man aged 25 to 40 in good health. The V gene is TRBV7-9, the J gene TRBJ2-5; 10 positions agree with TRBD2. The sample taken for sequencing was memory CD4+ T cells sorted from blood. Subset meaning: CD45RA-negative fraction. The chain's CDR3 is CASSLASGRRSLETQYF. For the CDR3, the DNA is TGTGCCAGCAGCTTAGCTAGCGGGAGGAGGTCGTTAGAGACCCAGTACTTC.